This note documents a single T cell receptor beta chain sequence. This record belongs to a study of cytomegalovirus exposure and HLA in healthy donors. PCR used 60 Vbeta primers and 13 Jbeta primers. The method was immunoSEQ multiplex PCR; TCRdb's version includes in-frame clones alone and lacks a portion of them. In the table there are about 93,000 clones, about four fifths of which are singletons. V was shortened by 2 bases and J by 0 bases, with 8 bases between the two germline ends. CDR3 length equals 15 residues. Germline V gene sequence: CDR1 MNHEY, CDR2 SVGAGI. Sequencing used PBMCs. The chain carries TRBV6-5 and TRBJ2-1; possibly TRBD1 for D (6 bases). The TCR originated in a man aged 45-60 years in good health and CMV-seronegative. The chain's CDR3 is CASSYGDTSYNEQFF. CDR3 nucleotide sequence: TGTGCCAGCAGTTACGGGGACACCTCCTACAATGAGCAGTTCTTC.